This TCR beta chain was sequenced for a study of vaccination effects on CD4 cells after COVID-19. Findings and limits, study-wide: Convalescent patients were few in the study, and early post-infection timepoints were absent.

In the ViraFEST assay, antigen-specific CD4+ clonotypes were identified by expansion after peptide-pool stimulation. Culture proceeded for about ten days, and CD4+ T cells were then isolated. The study found no prior SARS-CoV-2 infection in the vaccine recipients, who tested negative for nucleocapsid antibodies. Each culture well received over 1.5 million PBMC. These cells were then cultured in IMDM with 9.5 to 10 IU/ml IL-2 and 9.5 to 10 ug/ml peptides. Cultures got half-medium changes with IL-2 on days 3 and 7. On this clone: Its specificity is unknown.

The repertoire was sequenced with immunoSEQ multiplex PCR; TCRdb's copy has only in-frame clones and lacks some. The sample gives tens of thousands of clones, roughly 79% of which show up once; around 2.9% is in the top ten. The CDR3 is 15 residues long. Trimming left V 4 bases short and J 3 bases short, with 11 bases between. Germline V gives CDR1 SGHRS, CDR2 YFSETQ. The receptor was isolated from a human donor who received a COVID-19 vaccine. Here the sequenced sample was CD4+ T cells from PBMCs cultured with HCoV-NL63 spike peptides, taken before COVID-19 vaccination. The V gene is TRBV5-1, the J gene TRBJ2-6; maybe TRBD1 (5 bases). The CDR3 protein is CASSPSRGGANVLTF. In DNA, the CDR3 is TGCGCCAGCAGCCCATCAAGGGGTGGGGCCAACGTCCTGACTTTC.